The clone carrying this TCR beta chain has a count of ten or more. What it binds is unknown. It was RNA transcripts that yielded the amplified TCR beta CDR3 regions. TCR CDR3 regions were first amplified by RT-PCR with HTBI primers. TCRdb re-called the multiplex PCR reads with MiXCR, one entry per CDR3 protein. The sample lists roughly 530,000 distinct CDR3 sequences; 15% to 20% were seen once. These data come from a study of T cells in Graves' hyperthyroidism and ophthalmopathy. The CDR3 covers 11 residues. Trimming shortened V by 4 bases and J by 7 bases, and 7 bases separated the two germline ends. The germline CDR1 and CDR2 sequences are GTSNPN and SVGIG (reference sequence). General study results and limits: Blood samples included most of the expanded thyroid clonotypes exceeding 0.001.

Source material: blood. The clonotype originates from a woman aged 18-35 years with Graves' ophthalmopathy. The chain recombines TRBV30 with TRBJ2-2; D might be TRBD1 or TRBD2, each matching 5 bases. The CDR3 DNA is TGTGCCTGGACAGGGAGCGGGGAGCTGTTTTTT. Amino acids: CAWTGSGELFF. Full variable domain (missing parts from reference TRBV30 and TRBJ2-2): SQTIHQWPATLVQPVGSPLSLECTVEGTSNPNLYWYRQAAGRGLQLLFYSVGIGQISSEVPQNLSASRPQDRQFILSSKKLLLSDSGFYLCAWTGSGELFFGEGSRLTVL.